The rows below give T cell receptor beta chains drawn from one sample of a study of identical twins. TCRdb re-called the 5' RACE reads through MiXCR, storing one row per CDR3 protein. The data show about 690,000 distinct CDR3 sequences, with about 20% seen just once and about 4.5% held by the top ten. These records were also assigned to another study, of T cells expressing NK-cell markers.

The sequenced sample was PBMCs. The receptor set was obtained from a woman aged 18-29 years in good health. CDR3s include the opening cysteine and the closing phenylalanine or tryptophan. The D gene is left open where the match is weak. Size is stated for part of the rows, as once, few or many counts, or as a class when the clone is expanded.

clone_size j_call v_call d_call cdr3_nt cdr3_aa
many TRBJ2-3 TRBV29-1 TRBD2 TGCAGCGCGTACCTAGCGGGAGGTGTAGATACGCAGTATTTT CSAYLAGGVDTQYF
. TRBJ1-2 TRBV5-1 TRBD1 TGCGCCAGCAGCTCCAGGGGGGAAGACTATGGCTACACCTTC CASSSRGEDYGYTF
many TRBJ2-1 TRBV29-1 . TGCAGCGTTGAATTGGTAGCGTCTCCGCCCGAGCAGTTCTTC CSVELVASPPEQFF
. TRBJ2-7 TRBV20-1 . TGCAGTGCTAGTGGGGGGGCCGGCAAATTTGAGCAGTACTTC CSASGGAGKFEQYF
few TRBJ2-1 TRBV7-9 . TGTGCCAGCAGCTTACTCGTTGGTGTAAACGAGCAGTTCTTC CASSLLVGVNEQFF
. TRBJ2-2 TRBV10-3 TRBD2 TGTGCCAGCAGGACTAGCAACACCGGGGAGCTGTTTTTT CASRTSNTGELFF
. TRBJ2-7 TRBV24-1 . TGTGCCACCAGTGATACAGGGACCGAGCAGTACTTC CATSDTGTEQYF
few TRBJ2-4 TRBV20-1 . TGCAGTGCTAGCTCCAAGGGATGGGGAGCCAAAAACATTCAGTACTTC CSASSKGWGAKNIQYF
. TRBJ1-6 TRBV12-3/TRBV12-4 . TGTGCCAGCAGTTTATTCGGAAGATCACCCCTCCACTTT CASSLFGRSPLHF
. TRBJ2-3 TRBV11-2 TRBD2 TGTGCCAGCAGCTTATGGGAGGGCCGCACAGATACGCAGTATTTT CASSLWEGRTDTQYF
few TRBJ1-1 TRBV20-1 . TGCAGTGCTAGCCCCATAAACACTGAAGCTTTCTTT CSASPINTEAFF
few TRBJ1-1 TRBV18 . TGTGCCAGCTCAGCATCGGGGGCCGAGAACACTGAAGCTTTCTTT CASSASGAENTEAFF
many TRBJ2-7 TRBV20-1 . TGCAGTGCTAGAGCGGGGCACGAGCAGTACTTC CSARAGHEQYF
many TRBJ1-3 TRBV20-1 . TGCAGTGCCCAGGGGAAATCTGGAAACACCATATATTTT CSAQGKSGNTIYF
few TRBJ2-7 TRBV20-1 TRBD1 TGCAGTGCTCGGACAGGGAGAACCTACGAGCAGTACTTC CSARTGRTYEQYF
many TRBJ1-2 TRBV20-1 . TGCAGTGCTAGAGGAAGGACCAACTATGGCTACACCTTC CSARGRTNYGYTF
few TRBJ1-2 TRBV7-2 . TGTGCCAGCAGCCCGAAGGTAGGGGCCGGCTATGGCTACACCTTC CASSPKVGAGYGYTF
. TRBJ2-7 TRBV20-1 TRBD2 TGCAGTGCTCCCGGACTAGCGGGGGGGCCCTACGAGCAGTACTTC CSAPGLAGGPYEQYF
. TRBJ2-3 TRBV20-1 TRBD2 TGCAGCGCCGAACTAGCGGGAGGGACAGATACGCAGTATTTT CSAELAGGTDTQYF
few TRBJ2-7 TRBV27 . TGTGCCAGCTCAACACACAAATCCTCCTACGAGCAGTACTTC CASSTHKSSYEQYF
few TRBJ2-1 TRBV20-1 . TGCAGTGCTCCCACCAGAGCCTACAATGAGCAGTTCTTC CSAPTRAYNEQFF
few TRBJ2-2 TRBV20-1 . TGCAGTGCTAGGAATGCGAACACCGGGGAGCTGTTTTTT CSARNANTGELFF
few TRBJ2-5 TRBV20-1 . TGCAGTGCTTACAGGGTTACGAAGACCCAGTACTTC CSAYRVTKTQYF
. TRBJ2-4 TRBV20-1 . TGCAGTGCTAGAGTAGGGTTGTCCAAAAACATTCAGTACTTC CSARVGLSKNIQYF
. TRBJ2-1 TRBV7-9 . TGTGCCAGCAGCTTAGGTCCACTGAATAAGAACAATGAGCAGTTCTTC CASSLGPLNKNNEQFF
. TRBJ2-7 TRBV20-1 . TGCAGTGCTAGAGGGGCGCTTTTTTTGCCCTACGAGCAGTACTTC CSARGALFLPYEQYF
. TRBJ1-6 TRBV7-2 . TGTGCCAGCAGCTTAGCCCACCGTTCTCCTAGCCCCCTCCACTTT CASSLAHRSPSPLHF
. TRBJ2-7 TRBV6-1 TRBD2 TGTGCCAGCGGAGGCGGGAGTGTTAACGAGCAGTACTTC CASGGGSVNEQYF
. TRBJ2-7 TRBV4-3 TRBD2 TGCGCCAGCAGCCACGGCGGGGGACGCGAGCAGTACTTC CASSHGGGREQYF
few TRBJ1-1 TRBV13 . TGTGCCAGCAGCCCCGACGGGTTGAACACTGAAGCTTTCTTT CASSPDGLNTEAFF
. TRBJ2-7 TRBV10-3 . TGTGCCATCAGTGACGGGCGGGAAGGCGAGCAGTACTTC CAISDGREGEQYF
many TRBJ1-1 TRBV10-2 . TGCGCCAGCAAACGGAGGAACACTGAAGCTTTCTTT CASKRRNTEAFF
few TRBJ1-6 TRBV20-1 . TGCAGTGCCAAAGACAGTGTAAATTCACCCCTCCACTTT CSAKDSVNSPLHF
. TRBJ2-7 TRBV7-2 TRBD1 TGTGCCAGCAGCCTAAATCCGGGACAGGGCTACGAGCAGTACTTC CASSLNPGQGYEQYF
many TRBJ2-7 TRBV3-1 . TGTGCCAGCAGCCAAGTAGGGGGATCCGAGCAGTACTTC CASSQVGGSEQYF
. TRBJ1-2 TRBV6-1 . TGTGCCAGCAGTGTTAGGTTCTTCGATCACTATGGCTACACCTTC CASSVRFFDHYGYTF
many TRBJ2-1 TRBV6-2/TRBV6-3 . TGTGCCAGCAGTTTCAGCGCGCAATACTCCTACAATGAGCAGTTCTTC CASSFSAQYSYNEQFF
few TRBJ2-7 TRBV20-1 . TGCAGTGCTAGTTTACGGATTCGAGGTCCCGAGCAGTACTTC CSASLRIRGPEQYF
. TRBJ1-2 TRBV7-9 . TGTGCCAGCAGCCATATCACAGGGTCCCAGACAGGCTACACCTTC CASSHITGSQTGYTF
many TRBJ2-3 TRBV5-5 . TGTGCCAGCAGCTCCGGAGTGGCTACAGATACGCAGTATTTT CASSSGVATDTQYF
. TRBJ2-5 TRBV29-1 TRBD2 TGCAGCGTTGCAACTAGCGGTCAAGAGACCCAGTACTTC CSVATSGQETQYF
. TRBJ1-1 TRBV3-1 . TGTGCCAGCAGCCAACAACTTATAAGTTCTGAAGCTTTCTTT CASSQQLISSEAFF
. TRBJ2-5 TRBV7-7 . TGTGCTAGCAGCTTAGAGGCAGGGGGGCAAGAGACCCAGTACTTC CASSLEAGGQETQYF
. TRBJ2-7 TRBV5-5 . TGTGCCAGCAGCTTGGCCCTAATCGAGCAGTACTTC CASSLALIEQYF
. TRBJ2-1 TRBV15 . TGTGCCACCAGCAGAGAGGCTCTAGGTGAGCAGTTCTTC CATSREALGEQFF
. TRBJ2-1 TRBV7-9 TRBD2 TGTGCCAGCAGCTTAAAACTAGCGGTCTACAATGAGCAGTTCTTC CASSLKLAVYNEQFF
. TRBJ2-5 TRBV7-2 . TGTGCCAGCAGCTCCCCGAGGGGTCATCGGGGGGAGACCCAGTACTTC CASSSPRGHRGETQYF
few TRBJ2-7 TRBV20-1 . TGCAGTGCTAGAGAGATAGGAAAATACGAGCAGTACTTC CSAREIGKYEQYF
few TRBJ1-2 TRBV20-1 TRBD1 TGCAGTGCTAGAGGCCGCGACAGGGGCTACTATGGCTACACCTTC CSARGRDRGYYGYTF
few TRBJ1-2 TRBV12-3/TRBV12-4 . TGTGCCAGCAGCCCCGGCCCCGTTCCCGGCTATGGCTACACCTTC CASSPGPVPGYGYTF
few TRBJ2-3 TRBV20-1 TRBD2 TGCAGTGCCACATGGGGAGCGGGGGATACGCAGTATTTT CSATWGAGDTQYF
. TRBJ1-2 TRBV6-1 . TGTGCCAGCAGTGAAGAGGCAGGGGTCTCCTATGGCTACACCTTC CASSEEAGVSYGYTF
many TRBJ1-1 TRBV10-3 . TGTGCCATCAGAGGGGTTGGCACTGAAGCTTTCTTT CAIRGVGTEAFF
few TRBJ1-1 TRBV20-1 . TGCAGCTGCGGGTGGGGGCCGAGGACTGAAGCTTTCTTT CSCGWGPRTEAFF
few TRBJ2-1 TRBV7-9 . TGTGCCATCCGGGACACAGCCTACAATGAGCAGTTCTTC CAIRDTAYNEQFF
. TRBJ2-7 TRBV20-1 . TGCAGTGCTAGAGTAGTGTTGGACAGACTATCCGAGCAGTACTTC CSARVVLDRLSEQYF